This T cell receptor (beta chain) was documented in a study of PD-1 blockade in classical Hodgkin lymphoma. The wider study: Nivolumab was given intravenously to patients at 3 mg/kg every 2 weeks.

For this clone: The antigen is not known.

Profiled with immunoSEQ multiplex PCR; TCRdb holds only in-frame clones, not every one. Of about 90,000 clones in the sample, roughly nine tenths were seen once. The CDR3 sequence is 12 residues long. Germline V gene data show CDR1 as MNHNY and CDR2 as SVGAGI (reference sequence). Trimming took 8 bases from V and 4 from J, leaving 11 bases between them. The time point here: cycle 4 day 1 (C4D1), after around six weeks of nivolumab. Relapse was seen in all patients after autologous stem cell transplantation, and brentuximab vedotin exposure was variable. The study, taken as a whole, reports: Partial responders and progressors had significantly lower baseline TCR diversity. According to reports, newly diagnosed patients had lower baseline TCR diversity than healthy donors, and relapsed/refractory patients had lower baseline TCR diversity still. While CD8+ TCR diversity did not rise significantly by C4D1, CD4+ TCR diversity did.

The receptor comes from a human donor with classical Hodgkin lymphoma. The starting material was peripheral blood mononuclear cells (PBMCs), obtained before the fourth cycle of nivolumab. The chain employs TRBV6-6 and TRBJ1-2; D not certain. This chain's CDR3 is CASGRDTYGYTF. The CDR3 region has the DNA TGTGCCAGCGGACGGGATACCTATGGCTACACCTTC.